The T cell receptor (beta chain) under discussion was sequenced for a study of beta chain features in type 1 diabetes. Regarding the study as a whole: For patients and controls alike, PCR might favor shorter templates to the same degree.

The J segment lost 6 bases and the V segment lost 6 bases, leaving 10 bases of the junction unmatched. Germline V gives CDR1 LGHNT, CDR2 FRNRAP. This CDR3 is built from 15 residues. The study reverse transcribed the entire isolated RNA, so it sequenced expressed TCRB transcripts. The method was immunoSEQ multiplex PCR; TCRdb's version includes in-frame clones alone and lacks a portion of them. Among under 500,000 clones listed, around 30% were seen once. This clone turned up a few times. Its antigen is not identified. The sequence derives from a man between 18 and 29 years old in good health. The chain carries TRBV12-5 and TRBJ2-5, with 10 bases fitting TRBD1. Material: naive CD4+ T cells from blood. As DNA, the CDR3 is TGTGCTAGTGGCCTGGGGACAGGGGTTGAGAAGACCCAGTACTTC. This gives the protein CASGLGTGVEKTQYF. The full variable domain, in which reference TRBV12-5 and TRBJ2-5 provide the parts outside the CDR3, is DARVTQTPRHKVTEMGQEVTMRCQPILGHNTVFWYRQTMMQGLELLAYFRNRAPLDDSGMPKDRFSAEMPDATLATLKIQPSEPRDSAVYFCASGLGTGVEKTQYFGPGTRLLVL.